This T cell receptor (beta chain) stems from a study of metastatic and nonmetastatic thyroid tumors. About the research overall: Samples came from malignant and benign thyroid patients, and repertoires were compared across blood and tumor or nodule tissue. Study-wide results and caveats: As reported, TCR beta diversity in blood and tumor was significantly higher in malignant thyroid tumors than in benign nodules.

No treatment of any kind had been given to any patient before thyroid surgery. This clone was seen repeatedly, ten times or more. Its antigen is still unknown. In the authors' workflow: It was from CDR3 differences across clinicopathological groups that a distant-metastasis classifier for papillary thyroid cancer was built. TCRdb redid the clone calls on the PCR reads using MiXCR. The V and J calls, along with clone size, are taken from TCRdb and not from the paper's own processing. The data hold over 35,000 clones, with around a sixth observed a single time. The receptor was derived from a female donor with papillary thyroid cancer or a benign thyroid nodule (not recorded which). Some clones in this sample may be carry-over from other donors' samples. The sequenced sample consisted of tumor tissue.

CDR3 DNA: TGTGCTAGTGGTTTGGTTGGGACTCTTGAAGGCACCGGGGAGCTGTTTTTT. Translating gives CASGLVGTLEGTGELFF. V usage is TRBV12-5 and J usage is TRBJ2-2; D is possibly TRBD2 (6 bases). The CDR3 contains 17 residues. Per the germline V gene, CDR1 is LGHNT and CDR2 is FRNRAP. V shed 0 bases and J shed 4 bases, with 15 bases lying between them.